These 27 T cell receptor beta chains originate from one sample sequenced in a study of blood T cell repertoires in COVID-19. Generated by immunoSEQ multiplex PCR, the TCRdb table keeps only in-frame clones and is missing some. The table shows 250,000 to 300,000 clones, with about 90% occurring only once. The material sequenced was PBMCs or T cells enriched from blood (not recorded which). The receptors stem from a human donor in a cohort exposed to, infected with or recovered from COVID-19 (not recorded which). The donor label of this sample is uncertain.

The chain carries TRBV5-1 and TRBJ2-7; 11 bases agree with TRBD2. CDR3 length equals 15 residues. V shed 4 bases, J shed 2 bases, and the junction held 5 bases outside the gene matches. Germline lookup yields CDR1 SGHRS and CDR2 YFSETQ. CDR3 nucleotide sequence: TGCGCCAGCAGCGCCTCTAGCGGGGGGACCTACGAGCAGTACTTC. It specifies CASSASSGGTYEQYF. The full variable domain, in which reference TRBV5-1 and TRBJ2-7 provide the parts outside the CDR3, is KAGVTQTPRYLIKTRGQQVTLSCSPISGHRSVSWYQQTPGQGLQFLFEYFSETQRNKGNFPGRFSGRQFSNSRSEMNVSTLELGDSALYLCASSASSGGTYEQYFGPGTRLTVT.

CDR3 nucleotide sequence: TGTGCCAGCAGCTTAGCGGGCAGAACACTAGCTTTCTTT. It translates to CASSLAGRTLAFF. This chain connects TRBV11-1 to TRBJ1-1; D not resolved. Germline CDR1 is SGHAT and CDR2 is FQDESV (reference sequence). Trimming cost V 0 bases and J 10 bases, with 12 bases left between them. CDR3 length: 13 residues.

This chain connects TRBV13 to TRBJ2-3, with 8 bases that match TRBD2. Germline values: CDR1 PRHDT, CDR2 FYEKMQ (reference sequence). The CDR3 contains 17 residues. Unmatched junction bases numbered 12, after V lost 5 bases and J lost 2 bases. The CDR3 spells CASSKGRLAGYTDTQYF. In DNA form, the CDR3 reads TGTGCCAGCAGCAAGGGGAGATTAGCGGGGTACACAGATACGCAGTATTTT.

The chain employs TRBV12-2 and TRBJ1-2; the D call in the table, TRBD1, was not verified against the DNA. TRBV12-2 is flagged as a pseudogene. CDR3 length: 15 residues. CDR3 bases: TGTGCAAGTCGCTTCCGGGACACCTTAAACTATGGCTACACCTTC. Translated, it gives CASRFRDTLNYGYTF.

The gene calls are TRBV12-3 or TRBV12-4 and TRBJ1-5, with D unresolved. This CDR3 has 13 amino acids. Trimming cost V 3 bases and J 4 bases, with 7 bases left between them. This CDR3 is CASSFGRNQPQHF. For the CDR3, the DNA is TGTGCCAGCAGTTTTGGCCGAAATCAGCCCCAGCATTTT.

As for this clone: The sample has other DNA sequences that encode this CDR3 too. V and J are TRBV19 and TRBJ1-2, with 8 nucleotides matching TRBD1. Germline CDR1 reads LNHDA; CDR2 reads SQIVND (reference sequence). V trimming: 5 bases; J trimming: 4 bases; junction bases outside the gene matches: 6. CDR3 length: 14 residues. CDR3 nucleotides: TGTGCCAGTAGTCCAGGGACAGGCCTCTATGGCTACACCTTC. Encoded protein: CASSPGTGLYGYTF.

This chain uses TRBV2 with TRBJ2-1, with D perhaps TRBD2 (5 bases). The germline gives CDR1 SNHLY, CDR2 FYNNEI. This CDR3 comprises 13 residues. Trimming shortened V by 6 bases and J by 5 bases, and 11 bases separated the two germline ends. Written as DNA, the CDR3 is TGTGCCAGCAGCTTCGGACTTAACAATGAGCAGTTCTTC. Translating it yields CASSFGLNNEQFF.

The DNA for the CDR3 is TGTGCCAGTAGTTGGGACAGCGGTCACAATGAGCAGTTCTTC. Protein: CASSWDSGHNEQFF. This chain uses TRBV19 with TRBJ2-1; 7 positions agree with TRBD1. Trimming took 5 bases from V and 5 from J; bases not matched to a gene: 6. Germline-derived CDR1 and CDR2 are LNHDA and SQIVND (reference sequence). CDR3 length: 14 amino acids.

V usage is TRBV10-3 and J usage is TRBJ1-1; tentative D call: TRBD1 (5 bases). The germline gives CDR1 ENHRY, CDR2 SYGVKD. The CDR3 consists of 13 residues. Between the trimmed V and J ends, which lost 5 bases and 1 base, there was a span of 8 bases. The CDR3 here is CAISRQQNTEAFF. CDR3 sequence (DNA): TGTGCCATCAGTAGACAGCAGAACACTGAAGCTTTCTTT.

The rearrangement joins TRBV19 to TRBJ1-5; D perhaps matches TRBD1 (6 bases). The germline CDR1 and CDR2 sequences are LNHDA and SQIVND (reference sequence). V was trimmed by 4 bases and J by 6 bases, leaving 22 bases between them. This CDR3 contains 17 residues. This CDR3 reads CASSRGRAPVDGQPQHF. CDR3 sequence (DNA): TGTGCCAGTAGTAGGGGGCGGGCACCTGTTGATGGTCAGCCCCAGCATTTT.

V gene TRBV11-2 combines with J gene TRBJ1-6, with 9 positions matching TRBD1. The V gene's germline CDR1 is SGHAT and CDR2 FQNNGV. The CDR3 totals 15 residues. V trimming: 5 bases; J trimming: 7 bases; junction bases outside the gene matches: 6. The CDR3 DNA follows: TGTGCCAGCAGCACACACAGGGGGCGGAATTCACCCCTCCACTTT. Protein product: CASSTHRGRNSPLHF.

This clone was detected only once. As DNA, the CDR3 is TGTGCCAGCTCACCCCCGACAGCGATGCGAGCCTACGAGCAGTACTTC. This sequence encodes CASSPPTAMRAYEQYF. The chain is built from TRBV18 and TRBJ2-7; tentative D call: TRBD1 (5 bases). This CDR3 comprises 16 residues. The ends were cut back, 3 bases at V and 2 bases at J, with 17 bases in the middle. CDR1 and CDR2 from the germline V gene are KGHSH and LQKENI.

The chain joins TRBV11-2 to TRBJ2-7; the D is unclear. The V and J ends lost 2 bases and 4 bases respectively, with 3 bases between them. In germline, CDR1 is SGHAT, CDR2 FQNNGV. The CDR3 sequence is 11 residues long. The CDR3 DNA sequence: TGTGCCAGCAGCTTACATTACGAGCAGTACTTC. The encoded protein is CASSLHYEQYF.

The CDR3, as DNA: TGTGCCAGCAGCTCGATAAAGGGGACAGGGAGTGAAAAACTGTTTTTT. Protein sequence: CASSSIKGTGSEKLFF. This chain joins TRBV11-2 and TRBJ1-4; 9 bases match TRBD1. CDR1 is SGHAT, CDR2 FQNNGV, per germline. The CDR3 has 16 amino acids. Germline trimming cut 4 bases from V and 7 bases from J; bases unmatched to any gene: 10.

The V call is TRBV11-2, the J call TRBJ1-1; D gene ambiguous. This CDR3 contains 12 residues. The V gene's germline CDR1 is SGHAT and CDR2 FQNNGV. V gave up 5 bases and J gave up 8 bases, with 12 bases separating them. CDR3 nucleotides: TGTGCCAGCAGCCCCCGTGGAGACGAAGCTTTCTTT. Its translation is CASSPRGDEAFF.

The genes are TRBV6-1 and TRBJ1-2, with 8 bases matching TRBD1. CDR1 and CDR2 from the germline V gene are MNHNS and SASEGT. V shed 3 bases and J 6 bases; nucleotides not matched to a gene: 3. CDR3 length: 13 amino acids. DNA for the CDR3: TGTGCCAGCAGTGAGGACAGGGATGATGGCTACACCTTC. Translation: CASSEDRDDGYTF.

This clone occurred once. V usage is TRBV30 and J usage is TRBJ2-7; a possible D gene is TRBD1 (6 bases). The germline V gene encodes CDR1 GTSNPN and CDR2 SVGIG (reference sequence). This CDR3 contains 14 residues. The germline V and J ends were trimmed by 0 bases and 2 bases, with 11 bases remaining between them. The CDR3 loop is CAWSVGRGTYEQYF. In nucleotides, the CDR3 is TGTGCCTGGAGTGTAGGTAGGGGGACCTACGAGCAGTACTTC.

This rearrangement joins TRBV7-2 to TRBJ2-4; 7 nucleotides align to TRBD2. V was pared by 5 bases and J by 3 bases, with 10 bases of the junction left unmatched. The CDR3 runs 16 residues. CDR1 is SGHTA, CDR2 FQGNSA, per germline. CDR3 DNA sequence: TGTGCCAGCAGCCCCCAGTACCGGACTAGCAAAAACATTCAGTACTTC. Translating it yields CASSPQYRTSKNIQYF.

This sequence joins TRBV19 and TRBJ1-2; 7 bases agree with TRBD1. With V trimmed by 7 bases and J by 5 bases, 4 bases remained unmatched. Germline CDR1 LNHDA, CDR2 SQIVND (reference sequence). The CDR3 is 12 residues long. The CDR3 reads CASNRGSYGYTF. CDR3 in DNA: TGTGCCAGTAACAGGGGTTCATATGGCTACACCTTC.

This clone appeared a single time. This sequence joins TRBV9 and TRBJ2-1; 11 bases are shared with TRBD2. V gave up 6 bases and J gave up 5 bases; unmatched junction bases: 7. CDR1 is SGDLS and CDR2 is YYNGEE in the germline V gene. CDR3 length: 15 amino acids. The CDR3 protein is CASNPTSGGNNEQFF. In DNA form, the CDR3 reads TGTGCCAGCAACCCTACTAGCGGGGGAAACAATGAGCAGTTCTTC.

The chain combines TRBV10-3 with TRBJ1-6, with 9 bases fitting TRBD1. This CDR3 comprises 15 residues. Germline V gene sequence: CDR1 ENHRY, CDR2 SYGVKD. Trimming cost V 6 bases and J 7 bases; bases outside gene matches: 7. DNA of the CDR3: TGTGCCATCAGGGGGGACAGGGAACAAAATTCACCCCTCCACTTT. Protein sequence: CAIRGDREQNSPLHF.

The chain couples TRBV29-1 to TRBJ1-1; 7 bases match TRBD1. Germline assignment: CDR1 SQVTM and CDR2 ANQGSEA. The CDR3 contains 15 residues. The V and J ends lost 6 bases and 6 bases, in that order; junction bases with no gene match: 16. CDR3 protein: CSVAPRQGSFAEAFF. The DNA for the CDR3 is TGCAGCGTAGCACCTAGACAGGGTTCGTTCGCTGAAGCTTTCTTT.

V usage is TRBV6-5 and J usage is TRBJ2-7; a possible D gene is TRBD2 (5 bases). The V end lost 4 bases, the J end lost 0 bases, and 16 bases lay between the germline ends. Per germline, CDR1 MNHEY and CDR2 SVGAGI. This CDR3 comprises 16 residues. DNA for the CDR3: TGTGCCAGCAGTTCCCCCGCTTCGGGGAGCTCCTACGAGCAGTACTTC. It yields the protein CASSSPASGSSYEQYF.

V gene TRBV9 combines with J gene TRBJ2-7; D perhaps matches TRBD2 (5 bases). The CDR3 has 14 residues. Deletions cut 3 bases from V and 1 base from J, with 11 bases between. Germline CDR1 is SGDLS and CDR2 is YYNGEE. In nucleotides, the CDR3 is TGTGCCAGCAGCGCCGGACGGACTTCCTACGAGCAGTACTTC. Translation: CASSAGRTSYEQYF.

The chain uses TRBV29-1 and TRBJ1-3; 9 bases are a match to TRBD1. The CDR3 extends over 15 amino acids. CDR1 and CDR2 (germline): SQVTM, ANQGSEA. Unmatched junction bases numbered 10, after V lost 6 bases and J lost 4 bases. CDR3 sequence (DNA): TGCAGCGTAGCTCCGGGACAGGGAGCGGGAAACACCATATATTTT. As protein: CSVAPGQGAGNTIYF.

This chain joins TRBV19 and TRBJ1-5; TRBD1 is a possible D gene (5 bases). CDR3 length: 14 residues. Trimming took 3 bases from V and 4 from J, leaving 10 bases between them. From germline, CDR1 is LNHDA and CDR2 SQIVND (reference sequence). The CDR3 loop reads CASSIQGENQPQHF. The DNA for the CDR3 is TGTGCCAGTAGTATTCAGGGTGAAAATCAGCCCCAGCATTTT.

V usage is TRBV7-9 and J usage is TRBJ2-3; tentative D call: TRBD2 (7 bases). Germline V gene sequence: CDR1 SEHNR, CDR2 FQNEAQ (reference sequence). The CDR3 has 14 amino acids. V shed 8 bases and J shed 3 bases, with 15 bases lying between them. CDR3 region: CASSGGPITDTQYF. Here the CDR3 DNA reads TGTGCCAGCTCCGGGGGGCCGATTACAGATACGCAGTATTTT.